A selection of T cell receptor beta chains follows, all from one sample in a study of T cell responses to AZD1222 COVID-19 vaccine. Generated by immunoSEQ multiplex PCR, the TCRdb table keeps only in-frame clones and is missing some. The repertoire has approximately 120,000 clones, roughly nine tenths of them found once; the top ten carry roughly 4.5%. The sequencing used peripheral blood, collected on day 0 of AZD1222 vaccination. Every receptor here comes from an adult in good health. Both conserved end residues are part of each CDR3. The D gene is left open where the match is weak. The size entry is marked missing in some rows and otherwise reads once, few, many or a size class.

d_call	v_call	j_call	clone_size	cdr3_aa	cdr3_nt
.	TRBV27	TRBJ2-5	.	CASSLGRGETQYF	TGTGCCAGCAGTTTAGGCAGGGGCGAGACCCAGTACTTC
.	TRBV6-6	TRBJ1-3	.	CASNRPTGVGGNTIYF	TGTGCCAGCAATCGTCCCACCGGGGTAGGGGGAAACACCATATATTTT
.	TRBV7-9	TRBJ1-2	.	CASSLATGGVHGYTF	TGTGCCAGCAGCTTAGCAACCGGGGGCGTTCATGGCTACACCTTC
TRBD2	TRBV7-7	TRBJ2-3	.	CASSLIMGGGTDTQYF	TGTGCTAGCAGCTTGATTATGGGGGGGGGCACAGATACGCAGTATTTT
TRBD1	TRBV4-2	TRBJ1-2	.	CASSASDRANYGYTF	TGTGCCAGCAGCGCGTCCGACAGGGCTAACTATGGCTACACCTTC
.	TRBV9	TRBJ1-4	.	CASSAKREKLFF	TGTGCCAGCAGCGCGAAACGTGAAAAACTGTTTTTT
TRBD1	TRBV6-5	TRBJ1-5	.	CATRDRSNQPQHF	TGTGCCACGAGGGACAGAAGCAATCAGCCCCAGCATTTT
.	TRBV6-5	TRBJ1-6	.	CASSYRGGSPLHF	TGTGCCAGCAGCTACCGGGGGGGATCACCCCTCCACTTT
.	TRBV6-6	TRBJ2-1	.	CASSYSLSAGNEQFF	TGTGCCAGCAGTTACTCGTTGTCAGCCGGGAATGAGCAGTTCTTC
.	TRBV7-9	TRBJ2-3	.	CASSDHSRAPSTDTQYF	TGTGCCAGCAGCGACCATTCTAGAGCTCCTAGCACAGATACGCAGTATTTT
TRBD1	TRBV7-9	TRBJ1-1	.	CASSYQGVGNTEAFF	TGTGCCAGCAGCTATCAGGGGGTAGGGAACACTGAAGCTTTCTTT
.	TRBV6-1	TRBJ1-2	.	CASGDSANYGYTF	TGTGCCAGCGGTGACAGCGCTAACTATGGCTACACCTTC
TRBD1	TRBV23-1	TRBJ2-5	once	CASSQLTGVRETQYF	TGCGCCAGCAGTCAACTGACAGGGGTTCGGGAGACCCAGTACTTC
.	TRBV9	TRBJ1-2	.	CASSSRTEGYTF	TGTGCCAGCAGCTCCCGGACAGAGGGCTACACCTTC
.	TRBV28	TRBJ1-1	.	CASSSPAVMNTEAFF	TGTGCCAGCAGTTCCCCCGCGGTTATGAACACTGAAGCTTTCTTT
.	TRBV7-7	TRBJ1-1	once	CASNQDALGTEAFF	TGTGCCAGCAACCAGGACGCTTTGGGGACTGAAGCTTTCTTT
.	TRBV4-3	TRBJ1-2	.	CASSQDGKGNYGYTF	TGCGCCAGCAGCCAAGATGGGAAGGGAAACTATGGCTACACCTTC
.	TRBV5-1	TRBJ1-1	.	CASSLGGDTEAFF	TGCGCCAGCAGCTTGGGCGGGGACACTGAAGCTTTCTTT
TRBD2	TRBV7-9	TRBJ2-1	.	CASSLSLAGDNEQFF	TGTGCCAGCAGCTTATCACTAGCGGGAGACAATGAGCAGTTCTTC
.	TRBV4-2	TRBJ2-7	.	CASSPIAGLWGEQYF	TGTGCCAGCAGCCCAATTGCGGGACTTTGGGGCGAGCAGTACTTC
TRBD2	TRBV24-1	TRBJ2-7	.	CATSDPRTSGYEQYF	TGTGCCACCAGTGACCCTCGGACTAGCGGTTACGAGCAGTACTTC
.	TRBV6-4	TRBJ2-1	.	CASSDVRDSYNEQFF	TGTGCCAGCAGTGACGTCAGGGACTCCTACAATGAGCAGTTCTTC
.	TRBV5-5	TRBJ1-6	.	CASSFPGSNSPLHF	TGTGCCAGCAGCTTCCCAGGTTCGAATTCACCCCTCCACTTT
TRBD1	TRBV7-9	TRBJ2-2	.	CASSLGAGTGTGELFF	TGTGCCAGCAGCTTAGGAGCCGGGACAGGCACCGGGGAGCTGTTTTTT
.	TRBV5-1	TRBJ2-1	.	CASSGGGTYNEQFF	TGCGCCAGCAGTGGAGGCGGAACCTACAATGAGCAGTTCTTC
TRBD2	TRBV5-1	TRBJ2-2	.	CASSLGLAGTGELFF	TGCGCCAGCAGCCTAGGACTAGCGGGGACCGGGGAGCTGTTTTTT
.	TRBV6-5	TRBJ1-3	.	CASSYGGGHGNTIYF	TGTGCCAGCAGTTACGGGGGAGGGCACGGAAACACCATATATTTT
TRBD1	TRBV15	TRBJ1-3	.	CATSRAAGTDGNTIYF	TGTGCCACCAGCAGGGCGGCCGGGACAGATGGAAACACCATATATTTT
.	TRBV10-3	TRBJ1-2	.	CAISGGPGDYGYTF	TGTGCCATCAGCGGGGGTCCGGGCGACTATGGCTACACCTTC
.	TRBV18	TRBJ1-6	.	CASSPLGENKISPLHF	TGTGCCAGCTCACCACTGGGTGAAAACAAGATTTCACCCCTCCACTTT
TRBD2	TRBV5-1	TRBJ2-2	.	CASSSRLAGETGELFF	TGCGCCAGCAGCTCCAGACTAGCGGGGGAGACCGGGGAGCTGTTTTTT
.	TRBV4-1	TRBJ1-5	.	CASSQVLRQGNQPQHF	TGCGCCAGCAGCCAAGTGCTAAGGCAGGGCAATCAGCCCCAGCATTTT
.	TRBV18	TRBJ1-4	.	CASSPGSSGEKLFF	TGTGCCAGCTCACCTGGCAGTTCGGGTGAAAAACTGTTTTTT
.	TRBV30	TRBJ2-3	.	CAWTSGSSTDTQYF	TGTGCCTGGACATCCGGGAGTAGCACAGATACGCAGTATTTT
.	TRBV9	TRBJ1-1	.	CASSGGELTEAFF	TGTGCCAGCAGCGGGGGGGAATTGACTGAAGCTTTCTTT